Given below is one TCR beta chain in context. No antigen is known for it. The sample originates from a study of cytomegalovirus exposure and HLA in healthy donors. Study outcomes and limitations: About 180 TCR beta chains were listed as cytomegalovirus-associated. Data from an earlier analysis indicated that most TCR beta V segments were productive either about 87% or about 30% of the time.

The PCR had 60 Vbeta and 13 Jbeta primers. Measured with immunoSEQ multiplex PCR; TCRdb has only the in-frame clones, and not every one. The repertoire includes 170,000 or so clones, approximately 84% of them detected once, and around 0.41% sits in the top ten. Germline V gives CDR1 SEHNR, CDR2 FQNEAQ (reference sequence). The CDR3 is 13 amino acids. Trimming shortened V by 2 bases and J by 3 bases, and 8 bases separated the two germline ends. Material: PBMCs. The chain is built from TRBV7-9 and TRBJ2-7; no clear D. This TCR derives from a boy younger than 10 in good health and CMV-seronegative. Here the CDR3 DNA reads TGTGCCAGCAGCTTAATGATGAGCTACGAGCAGTACTTC. This encodes CASSLMMSYEQYF.